This entry lists 16 T cell receptor beta chains sequenced from one sample in a study of T-cell memory formation after mild COVID-19. One entry per CDR3 protein, called by TCRdb with MiXCR from the 5' RACE reads. The sample records some 350,000 distinct CDR3 sequences, about an eighth being singletons. What was sequenced was PBMCs or a T cell subset sorted from them (not recorded which). These receptors originate from a man younger than 35 who had mild COVID-19 (a few samples of this study predate the infection). Cell type and time point are not known.

The V gene is TRBV27, the J gene TRBJ2-7, with D perhaps assigned TRBD1 or TRBD2 (5 bases each). This CDR3 contains 13 residues. Germline V CDR1 and CDR2: MNHEY, SMNVEV (reference sequence). Trimming stripped 6 bases from V and 3 bases from J, with 12 bases between. The CDR3 bases are TGTGCCAGCAGAGGGACGGAGAACTACGAGCAGTACTTC. Translation: CASRGTENYEQYF.

This clonotype was seen a handful of times. The chain recombines TRBV5-1 with TRBJ1-6; D is ambiguous. Trimming cost V 0 bases and J 9 bases, with 7 bases left between them. CDR1 is SGHRS, CDR2 YFSETQ, per germline. This CDR3 spans 13 amino acids. The CDR3 loop is CASSLASGSPLHF. The CDR3 DNA reads as TGCGCCAGCAGCTTGGCCAGTGGTTCACCCCTCCACTTT.

This clonotype was recorded a few times. This rearrangement joins TRBV5-4 to TRBJ2-5; 11 nucleotides align to TRBD1. This CDR3 spans 16 amino acids. CDR1 and CDR2 from the germline V gene are SGHNT and YYREEE (reference sequence). The junction had 7 bases not matched to a gene; V was cut back by 4 bases and J by 2 bases. This CDR3 is CASSPGQGARQETQYF. As DNA, the CDR3 is TGTGCCAGCAGCCCCGGACAGGGGGCGAGGCAAGAGACCCAGTACTTC.

Only a few counts were recorded for this clonotype. This sequence joins TRBV5-1 and TRBJ2-1, with D perhaps matching TRBD2 (6 bases). This CDR3 has 19 amino acids. The germline V and J ends were trimmed by 0 bases and 7 bases, with 26 bases remaining between them. Germline loops: CDR1 SGHRS, CDR2 YFSETQ. The CDR3 reads CASSLAIFLSSGPGNEQFF. CDR3 sequence (DNA): TGCGCCAGCAGCTTGGCCATTTTCCTATCCAGCGGGCCCGGGAATGAGCAGTTCTTC.

This clonotype turned up a few times. The chain is built from TRBV4-1 and TRBJ2-6; TRBD1 matches at 7 bases. Germline assignment: CDR1 MGHRA and CDR2 YSYEKL. Germline trimming cut 1 base from V and 3 bases from J; bases unmatched to any gene: 3. The CDR3 is 16 residues long. DNA for the CDR3: TGCGCCAGCAGCCAAGGCCCAGGGGGTGGGGCCAACGTCCTGACTTTC. Protein: CASSQGPGGGANVLTF.

Many counts were recorded for this clonotype. This rearrangement joins TRBV6-2 or TRBV6-3 to TRBJ2-7; D perhaps matches TRBD1 (6 bases). This CDR3 spans 14 amino acids. V was shortened by 8 bases and J by 3 bases, with 17 bases between the two germline ends. In germline, CDR1 is MNHEY, CDR2 SVGEGT. For the CDR3, the DNA is TGTGCCAGCTCCCGGACAGTAGAATTCTACGAGCAGTACGTC. This translates into CASSRTVEFYEQYV.

The sample holds a few counts of this clonotype. In nucleotides, the CDR3 is TGTGCCAGCAGTGAAGGGACTAGAGATTCGTCGGGGACCCAGTACTTC. Translation: CASSEGTRDSSGTQYF. V usage is TRBV2 and J usage is TRBJ2-5, with 7 nucleotides matching TRBD2. Per the germline V gene, CDR1 is SNHLY and CDR2 is FYNNEI. J gave up 7 bases and V 1 base, and 12 bases lay outside the gene matches. The CDR3 contains 16 residues.

This clonotype was counted a few times. The chain couples TRBV7-9 to TRBJ2-7; D remains unclear. The CDR3 totals 13 residues. CDR1 SEHNR and CDR2 FQNEAQ come from the germline V gene (reference sequence). V was pared by 1 base and J by 8 bases, with 12 bases between. For the CDR3, the DNA is TGTGCCAGCAGCTTAGAGGGCAGCAGTAAGCAGTACGTC. Its translation: CASSLEGSSKQYV.

The table lists this clonotype with a few counts. This chain links TRBV6-2 or TRBV6-3 with TRBJ2-1; 9 bases map to TRBD2. V lost 8 bases and J lost 0; bases outside the gene matches: 11. This CDR3 has 17 residues. Per germline, CDR1 MNHEY and CDR2 SVGEGT. Here the CDR3 reads CASSWLAGLNSYNEQFF. In DNA form, the CDR3 reads TGTGCCAGCTCCTGGCTAGCGGGGCTTAACTCCTACAATGAGCAGTTCTTC.

This clonotype showed up many times. This chain connects TRBV25-1 to TRBJ2-3; no clear D. CDR1 MGHDK and CDR2 SYGVNS come from the germline V gene. CDR3 length: 15 amino acids. Trimming cost V 8 bases and J 1 base, with 16 bases left between them. The CDR3 coding sequence is TGTGCCAGCGGCGCCGCGCGGATAGGCACAGATACGCAGTATTTT. Residues: CASGAARIGTDTQYF.

This clonotype occurred many times. The gene calls are TRBV6-5 and TRBJ1-2, with a tentative D call TRBD1 (5 bases). Trimming took off 3 bases at V and 4 bases at J, with 12 bases between the two ends. The V gene's germline CDR1 is MNHEY and CDR2 SVGAGI. The CDR3 covers 14 residues. The CDR3 loop is CASSYRRDGYGYTF. CDR3 nucleotide sequence: TGTGCCAGCAGTTATCGCCGGGACGGCTATGGCTACACCTTC.

In this sample, this clonotype turned up a few times. This chain uses TRBV9 with TRBJ1-6, with D unclear. Trimming took 0 bases from V and 12 from J, leaving 16 bases between them. This CDR3 is 15 amino acids long. The germline gives CDR1 SGDLS, CDR2 YYNGEE. CDR3 in amino acids: CASSVDPQVVQPLHF. CDR3 nucleotide sequence: TGTGCCAGCAGCGTAGATCCCCAGGTTGTCCAACCCCTCCACTTT.

This clonotype was seen many times. The chain uses TRBV12-3 or TRBV12-4 and TRBJ2-3, with no clear D. V was shortened by 3 bases and J by 3 bases, with 4 bases between the two germline ends. The CDR3 runs 12 residues. The CDR3 here is CASSLQTDTQYF. In DNA, the CDR3 is TGTGCCAGCAGTTTGCAGACAGATACGCAGTATTTT.

This chain connects TRBV28 to TRBJ1-6; D uncertain. The V end lost 1 base, the J end lost 15 bases, and 13 bases lay between the germline ends. Germline CDR1 and CDR2: MDHEN and SYDVKM. This CDR3 comprises 13 residues. The CDR3 bases are TGTGCCAGCAGTTTATCTCGATTGGGCGGCCTCCACTTT. It yields the protein CASSLSRLGGLHF.

This clonotype occurred a few times. V and J are TRBV4-1 and TRBJ2-5; D is perhaps TRBD2 (5 bases). Trimming shortened V by 6 bases and J by 2 bases, and 16 bases separated the two germline ends. The CDR3 spans 15 residues. Per the germline V gene, CDR1 is MGHRA and CDR2 is YSYEKL. Here the CDR3 DNA reads TGCGCCAGCAGTCTAAGCGGCAGAGTACAAGAGACCCAGTACTTC. Its translation is CASSLSGRVQETQYF.

This chain links TRBV6-5 with TRBJ1-1, with D maybe TRBD1 (6 bases). CDR3 length: 14 amino acids. The V gene lost 0 bases and the J gene lost 3 bases, with 8 bases spanning the gap. Per the germline V gene, CDR1 is MNHEY and CDR2 is SVGAGI. Here the CDR3 DNA reads TGTGCCAGCAGTTACTCGGGACACCACACTGAAGCTTTCTTT. Translated, it gives CASSYSGHHTEAFF.